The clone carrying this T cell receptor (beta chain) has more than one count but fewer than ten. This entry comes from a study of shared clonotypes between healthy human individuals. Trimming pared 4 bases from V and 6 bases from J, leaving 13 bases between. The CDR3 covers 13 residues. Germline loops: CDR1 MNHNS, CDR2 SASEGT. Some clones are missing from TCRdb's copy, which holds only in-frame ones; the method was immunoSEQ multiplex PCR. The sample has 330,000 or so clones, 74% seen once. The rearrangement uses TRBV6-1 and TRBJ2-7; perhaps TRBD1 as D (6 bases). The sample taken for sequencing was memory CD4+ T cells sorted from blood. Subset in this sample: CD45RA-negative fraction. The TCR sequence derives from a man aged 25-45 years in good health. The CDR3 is CASSGTEYSEQYF. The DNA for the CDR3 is TGTGCCAGCAGTGGGACAGAATACAGCGAGCAGTACTTC.